These T cell receptor beta chains were read from a single sample in a study of shared clonotypes between healthy human individuals. The protocol was immunoSEQ multiplex PCR, while the TCRdb copy is restricted to in-frame clones and leaves out a portion. The sample has about 2.1 million clones; 90% to 95% are singletons. The sample comprised naive CD8+ T cells from PBMCs. Source of these receptors: a man aged 18 to 30 in good health. Some clones in this sample may be carry-over from other donors' samples. Both conserved end residues are part of each CDR3. A D gene is named only where the DNA matches it firmly. Expanded clones get a size class; other rows say once, few or many, or leave the size out.

clone_size d_call j_call v_call cdr3_nt cdr3_aa
- - TRBJ2-6 TRBV2 TGTGCCAGCAGTGTCTTGGGGCGGGGTCCCTTGGGGGCCAACGTCCTGACTTTC CASSVLGRGPLGANVLTF
- TRBD1 TRBJ2-7 TRBV11-3 TGTGCCAGCAGCCCACGAGACAGGGACTACGAGCAGTACTTC CASSPRDRDYEQYF
- - TRBJ1-2 TRBV27 TGTGCCAGCAGTTTCCACAGGGCCTATGGCTACACCTTC CASSFHRAYGYTF
- - TRBJ2-2 TRBV28 TGTGCCAGCAGTTCCCCCGGGAAGGACACCGGGGAGCTGTTTTTT CASSSPGKDTGELFF
- TRBD2 TRBJ2-7 TRBV28 TGTGCCAGCAGCTTCCACCTGACTAGCGGGAGGAATGACGAGCAGTACTTC CASSFHLTSGRNDEQYF
- - TRBJ1-1 TRBV19 TGTGCCAGTAGCCTAACTCCCGTTGACGTCGCTGAAGCTTTCTTT CASSLTPVDVAEAFF
- TRBD1 TRBJ2-5 TRBV27 TGTGCCAGCAGTTTAGGGACAGGGGGAATTCCCCTACAAGAGACCCAGTACTTC CASSLGTGGIPLQETQYF
once - TRBJ1-1 TRBV27 TGTGCCAGCAGTTTATACCCAGGGGTGAACACTGAAGCTTTCTTT CASSLYPGVNTEAFF
- - TRBJ1-3 TRBV15 TGTGCCACCAGCAGAGATCTTCTCCGTGAGACCCAAGAACACGCTGGAAACACCATATATTTT CATSRDLLRETQEHAGNTIYF
few TRBD1 TRBJ1-2 TRBV30 TGTGCCTGGAGTACCGGGACAGGGGATGGCTACACCTTC CAWSTGTGDGYTF
- - TRBJ1-1 TRBV5-1 TGCGCCAGCAGCTTCCAGGGACCTGAAGCTTTCTTT CASSFQGPEAFF
- TRBD1 TRBJ1-2 TRBV28 TGTGCCAGCCTACAGGGGCATAACTATGGCTACACCTTC CASLQGHNYGYTF
- - TRBJ1-2 TRBV29-1 TGCAGCGTGAGGGGGATAACTAACTATGGCTACACCTTC CSVRGITNYGYTF
- - TRBJ1-2 TRBV29-1 TGCAGCGTTGATGCCGGGGAGGGCTACACCTTC CSVDAGEGYTF
- - TRBJ2-7 TRBV4-1 TGCGCCAGCAGCCTTCTGGGGGAGAGCTCCTACGAGCAGTACTTC CASSLLGESSYEQYF
- TRBD1 TRBJ1-2 TRBV11-2 TGTGCCAGCAGCTTAGATAGGACAGGGGGCGCTCGGAGAGGCTACACCTTC CASSLDRTGGARRGYTF
- - TRBJ1-4 TRBV9 TGTGCCAGCAGCACCGACGGAGCAACTAATGAAAAACTGTTTTTT CASSTDGATNEKLFF
- - TRBJ2-7 TRBV7-8 TGTGCCAGCAGCTTAGTAGGCAGCGGAGGCTCCTACGAGCAGTACTTC CASSLVGSGGSYEQYF
- - TRBJ2-5 TRBV28 TGTGCCAGCAGTTTAAGGGGAGAAGAGACCCAGTACTTC CASSLRGEETQYF
- TRBD2 TRBJ2-3 TRBV27 TGTGCCAGCAGGGCCTATGGACTAGCGGGAACAGATACGCAGTATTTT CASRAYGLAGTDTQYF
once TRBD2 TRBJ2-1 TRBV27 TGTGCCAGCAGTTTAGGGGCTAGCGGGAAAAGTGAGCAGTTCTTC CASSLGASGKSEQFF
- - TRBJ1-1 TRBV11-2 TGTGCCAGCAGCTTAGGGGCGAACACTGAAGCTTTCTTT CASSLGANTEAFF
- TRBD2 TRBJ2-3 TRBV9 TGTGCCAGCAGCATGGGACTAGCGGGGGAGGGAAGCACAGATACGCAGTATTTT CASSMGLAGEGSTDTQYF
once TRBD2 TRBJ2-1 TRBV7-2 TGTGCCAGCAGCACAAGGACTAGCGGGCCGAAATACAATGAGCAGTTCTTC CASSTRTSGPKYNEQFF
few - TRBJ2-7 TRBV27 TGTGCCAGCAGTTTAGCGGGTCTGCAGTACTTC CASSLAGLQYF
- TRBD2 TRBJ2-2 TRBV10-3 TGTGCCATCGGTCGAGCGGGAGGGAACACCGGGGAGCTGTTTTTT CAIGRAGGNTGELFF
- - TRBJ2-2 TRBV7-8 TGTGCCAGCAGCCGGGTGGCCGGGGAGCTGTTTTTT CASSRVAGELFF
- TRBD1 TRBJ2-2 TRBV29-1 TGCAGCGTTGGGACAGGGGGCGGTTTTGCCGGGGAGCTGTTTTTT CSVGTGGGFAGELFF
- - TRBJ2-5 TRBV7-3 TGTGCCAGCAGTTCCGGGTATGGAGGCAGGCGGGAGACCCAGTACTTC CASSSGYGGRRETQYF
- TRBD2 TRBJ2-1 TRBV7-9 TGTGCCAGCAGCTTACCGGGCGGGAGGGCGAGCAATGAGCAGTTCTTC CASSLPGGRASNEQFF
- - TRBJ2-2 TRBV27 TGTGCCAGCAGCTTATCAACGAACACCGGGGAGCTGTTTTTT CASSLSTNTGELFF
- TRBD2 TRBJ2-2 TRBV2 TGTGCCAGCAGTGAAAAAGCGGGAGGGCCATACACCGGGGAGCTGTTTTTT CASSEKAGGPYTGELFF
- - TRBJ2-7 TRBV7-6 TGTGCCAGCAGCGCTGCGCGTTCCTACGAGCAGTACTTC CASSAARSYEQYF
- - TRBJ2-7 TRBV27 TGTGCCAGCAGTTTGGTTAGCGAGGGGCGGGAGTACTTC CASSLVSEGREYF
- - TRBJ1-4 TRBV5-1 TGCGCCAGCAGCGGGACTGATGAAAAACTGTTTTTT CASSGTDEKLFF
- - TRBJ1-1 TRBV27 TGTGCCAGCAGCCCGATGGGGGCGCTCACTGAAGCTTTCTTT CASSPMGALTEAFF
once - TRBJ1-5 TRBV19 TGTGCCAGTAGTTTTGTACCGACTGGCAATCAGCCCCAGCATTTT CASSFVPTGNQPQHF
- - TRBJ1-2 TRBV28 TGTGCCAGCATCAGTAGGTGGGGTACCTATGGCTACACCTTC CASISRWGTYGYTF
- - TRBJ1-1 TRBV29-1 TGCAGCGTTGTCCGGGGGGGGGACACTGAAGCTTTCTTT CSVVRGGDTEAFF
- - TRBJ2-1 TRBV4-3 TGCGCCAGCAGCCAAGACCGCACCGGGATCTCCTACAATGAGCAGTTCTTC CASSQDRTGISYNEQFF
- TRBD1 TRBJ1-4 TRBV10-1 TGCGCCAGCCGGGAATTGCCTGGACAGGGGGCTGGAAAACTGTTTTTT CASRELPGQGAGKLFF
- - TRBJ2-7 TRBV10-2 TGCGCCAGCAGTGACCCCGCGAACGCGAGGGACGAGCAGTACTTC CASSDPANARDEQYF
- TRBD2 TRBJ2-7 TRBV28 TGTGCCAGCAGCTACGGAGCGGGAGCCTACGAGCAGTACTTC CASSYGAGAYEQYF
- TRBD1 TRBJ2-1 TRBV28 TGTGCCAGCAGTTTGCAGGGGGCAGGAATTAGATTCTTC CASSLQGAGIRFF
- - TRBJ2-7 TRBV27 TGTGCCAGCAGTCCCCTCGGAGGGCCTCTTGTCGAGCAGTACTTC CASSPLGGPLVEQYF
- - TRBJ2-3 TRBV11-2 TGTGCCAGCAGCTTATTCGCCAGAACATTCTCAAGCACAGATACGCAGTATTTT CASSLFARTFSSTDTQYF
- TRBD1 TRBJ2-5 TRBV11-2 TGTGCCAGCAGCACGCGACAGGGGGTGGTTTTTGAGACCCAGTACTTC CASSTRQGVVFETQYF
once - TRBJ2-1 TRBV5-6 TGTGCCAGCAGCTTGGGAGTTAGGGCGGGCCAGTTCTTC CASSLGVRAGQFF
- - TRBJ1-1 TRBV12-5 TGTGCTAGTGGTTTGGAGGGGAACACTGAAGCTTTCTTT CASGLEGNTEAFF
- TRBD2 TRBJ2-3 TRBV7-9 TGTGCCAGCAGCCAGCTTATAAGCGGGAGGGCAGATACGCAGTATTTT CASSQLISGRADTQYF
once - TRBJ2-7 TRBV27 TGTGCCAGCAGTTTATGGCCAGGGGCCTCCTACGAGCAGTACTTC CASSLWPGASYEQYF
- - TRBJ2-7 TRBV7-9 TGTGCCAGCAGCTTACACCCCTACGAGCAGTACTTC CASSLHPYEQYF
- - TRBJ1-5 TRBV27 TGTGCCAGCAGTTTATTGGGGGGGCAGCCCCAGCATTTT CASSLLGGQPQHF